The 29 T cell receptor beta chains below come from one sample, sequenced in a study of human versus mouse CDR3 diversity and MHC coevolution. Repertoires were generated with immunoSEQ multiplex PCR, while TCRdb's copy carries only in-frame clones and drops some. Of more than 60,000 clones listed, 85% to 95% are singletons. The sample consisted of naive CD4+ T cells from blood. Subset here: CD45RO-negative CD62L-positive naive CD4 T cells. These receptors came from a person aged 25 to 69 in good health.

This clone appeared once. The CDR3 spells CASRSTGGQETQYF. The CDR3 coding sequence is TGTGCCAGCAGATCAACAGGGGGCCAAGAGACCCAGTACTTC. The chain has TRBV6-1 and TRBJ2-5; 8 bases are a match to TRBD1. The CDR3 extends over 14 amino acids. V shed 6 bases and J 1 base; nucleotides not matched to a gene: 4. Germline CDR1 and CDR2: MNHNS and SASEGT.

The chain links TRBV28 to TRBJ1-1; 9 bases line up with TRBD1. CDR1 and CDR2 from the germline V gene are MDHEN and SYDVKM. V lost 6 bases and J lost 0; bases outside the gene matches: 11. The CDR3 is 17 residues long. The CDR3 nucleotides read TGTGCCAGCAGCCTCGCTACAGGGGGCCGGATGAACACTGAAGCTTTCTTT. Protein sequence: CASSLATGGRMNTEAFF.

This chain joins TRBV10-3 and TRBJ2-3, with 7 positions matching TRBD2. The V gene's germline CDR1 is ENHRY and CDR2 SYGVKD. Trimming at V came to 7 bases and at J to 6 bases, leaving 10 bases not matched to a gene. There are 14 residues in the CDR3. CDR3 DNA sequence: TGTGCCATCATGCCAGGGAGGGTCGAGGATACGCAGTATTTT. This sequence encodes CAIMPGRVEDTQYF.

The rearrangement uses TRBV10-2 and TRBJ2-6; 7 bases align to TRBD1. Germline V gene data show CDR1 as WSHSY and CDR2 as SAAADI. The CDR3 extends over 18 amino acids. Trimming removed 6 bases from V and 0 bases from J; junction bases left unmatched: 11. CDR3 sequence (DNA): TGCGCCAGCAGGACAGCCGGGACAGTTCTCTCTGGGGCCAACGTCCTGACTTTC. It specifies CASRTAGTVLSGANVLTF.

The chain couples TRBV30 to TRBJ2-3; no clear D gene. CDR1 GTSNPN and CDR2 SVGIG come from the germline V gene (reference sequence). CDR3 length equals 12 residues. Trimming shortened V by 5 bases and J by 0 bases, and 6 bases separated the two germline ends. CDR3: CAWSRSTDTQYF. CDR3 nucleotide sequence: TGTGCCTGGTCCAGAAGCACAGATACGCAGTATTTT.

The rearrangement uses TRBV4-1 and TRBJ2-1; possible D gene TRBD1, 6 bases. Germline values: CDR1 MGHRA, CDR2 YSYEKL. Trimming stripped 3 bases from V and 4 bases from J, with 13 bases between. The CDR3 contains 15 residues. The CDR3 region has the DNA TGCGCCAGCAGCCACCTACAGGGCCCTTACAATGAGCAGTTCTTC. It translates to CASSHLQGPYNEQFF.

This clone has only one observation. The chain carries TRBV7-2 and TRBJ1-2; D is unclear. This CDR3 is 15 amino acids long. V lost 8 bases, J lost 7 bases, and 23 bases lay in between. Germline assignment: CDR1 SGHTA and CDR2 FQGNSA. As DNA, the CDR3 is TGTGCCAGCTCTATTGCAGGAGGGCAGGTTGTTGGCTACACCTTC. Residues: CASSIAGGQVVGYTF. The whole variable domain, remainder taken from reference TRBV7-2 and TRBJ1-2, is GAGVSQSPSNKVTEKGKDVELRCDPISGHTALYWYRQSLGQGLEFLIYFQGNSAPDKSGLPSDRFSAERTGGSVSTLTIQRTQQEDSAVYLCASSIAGGQVVGYTFGSGTRLTVV.

V usage is TRBV5-6 and J usage is TRBJ1-1; D not certain. V was clipped by 5 bases and J by 6 bases, with 8 bases between them. The CDR3 extends over 11 amino acids. The germline V gene encodes CDR1 SGHDT and CDR2 YYEEEE. In DNA form, the CDR3 reads TGTGCCAGCAGTTTAGGAGCTGAAGCTTTCTTT. It is translated as CASSLGAEAFF.

The rearrangement joins TRBV30 to TRBJ2-1, with TRBD1 identical over 9 bases. V shed 3 bases, J shed 1 base, and the junction held 1 base outside the gene matches. CDR3 length: 14 amino acids. Germline CDR1 reads GTSNPN; CDR2 reads SVGIG (reference sequence). The CDR3 DNA is TGTGCCTGGAGGGGGACAGGGTCCTACAATGAGCAGTTCTTC. Protein product: CAWRGTGSYNEQFF.

In regard to this clone: Germline is not matched at one junction end, which may reflect a read error. The chain joins TRBV2 to TRBJ2-1; no definite D call. The CDR3 has 11 amino acids. CDR1 SNHLY and CDR2 FYNNEI come from the germline V gene. In nucleotides, the CDR3 is TGTGCCAGCAGCTACAGTGATTTGCAGATCTTC. It translates to CASSYSDLQIF. The variable domain in full, completed from reference TRBV2 and TRBJ2-1, reads EPEVTQTPSHQVTQMGQEVILRCVPISNHLYFYWYRQILGQKVEFLVSFYNNEISEKSEIFDDQFSVERPDGSNFTLKIRSTKLEDSAMYFCASSYSDLQIFGPGTRLTVL.

The rearrangement uses TRBV7-8 and TRBJ2-5; D remains unclear. Germline lookup yields CDR1 SGHVS and CDR2 FQNEAQ. Trimming removed 5 bases from V and 4 bases from J, with 14 bases in between. The CDR3 length is 14 residues. DNA for the CDR3: TGTGCCAGCAGCACCACGAGGTTCCGAGAGACCCAGTACTTC. It encodes CASSTTRFRETQYF.

J is TRBJ2-1 and V is TRBV7-9, with 9 nucleotides matching TRBD1. The J segment lost 10 bases and the V segment lost 6 bases, leaving 13 bases of the junction unmatched. Germline V gene data show CDR1 as SEHNR and CDR2 as FQNEAQ (reference sequence). This CDR3 has 15 residues. CDR3 loop: CASRQTGQGVIEQFF. The DNA for the CDR3 is TGTGCCAGCAGACAAACGGGACAGGGTGTCATCGAGCAGTTCTTC.

The genes are TRBV6-4 and TRBJ2-5, with 11 positions matching TRBD2. CDR3 length: 15 amino acids. The junction had 1 base not matched to a gene; V was cut back by 3 bases and J by 1 base. Germline CDR1 and CDR2: MRHNA and SNTAGT. CDR3 in amino acids: CASSEGLAVQETQYF. CDR3 bases: TGTGCCAGCAGTGAGGGACTAGCGGTCCAAGAGACCCAGTACTTC.

The V call is TRBV25-1, the J call TRBJ2-1; 7 nucleotides align to TRBD1. Germline CDR1 is MGHDK and CDR2 is SYGVNS. The CDR3 is made up of 12 amino acids. V was clipped by 8 bases and J by 4 bases; unmatched bases: 2. CDR3 protein: CASGDSYNEQFF. The CDR3, as DNA: TGTGCCAGCGGGGACAGTTACAATGAGCAGTTCTTC.

CDR3 sequence: CASRVTTSTDTQYF. The CDR3 DNA sequence: TGTGCCAGCCGCGTTACGACTAGCACAGATACGCAGTATTTT. The V and J genes are TRBV19 and TRBJ2-3; D ambiguous. Looked up from germline, CDR1 is LNHDA and CDR2 is SQIVND (reference sequence). The CDR3 spans 14 residues. The germline V and J ends were trimmed by 9 bases and 0 bases, with 13 bases remaining between them.

The chain joins TRBV4-1 to TRBJ1-5; TRBD1 matches at 11 bases. Per the germline V gene, CDR1 is MGHRA and CDR2 is YSYEKL. This CDR3 spans 15 amino acids. V was clipped by 3 bases and J by 11 bases; unmatched bases: 9. The CDR3 bases are TGCGCCAGCAGCCAGGTAAGGACAGGGGGCGTCGCCCAGCATTTT. The encoded protein is CASSQVRTGGVAQHF.

The V gene is TRBV19, the J gene TRBJ1-2; 10 positions match TRBD1. Germline V CDR1 and CDR2: LNHDA, SQIVND (reference sequence). This CDR3 is built from 15 residues. Unmatched junction bases numbered 6, after V lost 4 bases and J lost 4 bases. The CDR3 spells CASSTGTGVGYGYTF. The CDR3 nucleotides read TGTGCCAGTAGTACGGGGACAGGGGTGGGCTATGGCTACACCTTC.

On this clone: This CDR3 is also generated by other DNA sequences in the sample. The J gene is TRBJ2-1, the V gene TRBV29-1, with 8 nucleotides matching TRBD2. This CDR3 comprises 14 residues. Trimming removed 6 bases from V and 0 bases from J; junction bases left unmatched: 4. The germline V gene encodes CDR1 SQVTM and CDR2 ANQGSEA. The CDR3 region has the DNA TGCAGCGTCGCGGGAGGAAGCTCCTACAATGAGCAGTTCTTC. Protein product: CSVAGGSSYNEQFF.

The J gene is TRBJ2-5, the V gene TRBV7-9, with 8 bases lining up with TRBD1. Losses at the gene ends were 6 bases for V and 1 base for J; bases not matched to a gene: 4. The CDR3 extends over 14 amino acids. Germline values: CDR1 SEHNR, CDR2 FQNEAQ (reference sequence). CDR3 loop: CASRPGTGQETQYF. Here the CDR3 DNA reads TGTGCCAGCAGACCAGGGACAGGCCAAGAGACCCAGTACTTC.

The V call is TRBV6-5, the J call TRBJ2-7; 7 bases map to TRBD2. J lost 2 bases, V lost 1 base, and 8 bases had no gene match. The CDR3 totals 16 residues. Germline V gives CDR1 MNHEY, CDR2 SVGAGI. This chain's CDR3 is CASSYWMGEGPYEQYF. The CDR3 region has the DNA TGTGCCAGCAGTTACTGGATGGGGGAGGGCCCCTACGAGCAGTACTTC.

The chain is built from TRBV19 and TRBJ2-3; D is perhaps TRBD2 (6 bases). Germline V gene lookup returns CDR1 LNHDA and CDR2 SQIVND (reference sequence). The length of the CDR3 is 14 residues. V lost 5 bases, J lost 3 bases, and 12 bases lay in between. CDR3 loop: CASSVGGGTDTQYF. As DNA, the CDR3 is TGTGCCAGTAGTGTCGGGGGAGGAACAGATACGCAGTATTTT. Complete variable domain (other parts from reference TRBV19 and TRBJ2-3): DGGITQSPKYLFRKEGQNVTLSCEQNLNHDAMYWYRQDPGQGLRLIYYSQIVNDFQKGDIAEGYSVSREKKESFPLTVTSAQKNPTAFYLCASSVGGGTDTQYFGPGTRLTVL.

The chain joins TRBV27 to TRBJ1-6; D possibly corresponds to TRBD1 (6 bases). CDR1 and CDR2 from the germline V gene are MNHEY and SMNVEV (reference sequence). V was trimmed by 8 bases and J by 4 bases, leaving 9 bases between them. This CDR3 has 13 residues. CDR3 sequence: CASGGQYNSPLHF. The CDR3 DNA reads TGTGCCAGCGGCGGACAGTATAATTCACCCCTCCACTTT.

The chain employs TRBV18 and TRBJ2-1, with 10 bases fitting TRBD1. Germline-derived CDR1 and CDR2 are KGHSH and LQKENI. The junction had 6 bases not matched to a gene; V was cut back by 3 bases and J by 7 bases. The CDR3 extends over 15 amino acids. Here the CDR3 DNA reads TGTGCCAGCTCACCTCGACAGGGGGCGGGAAATGAGCAGTTCTTC. The encoded protein is CASSPRQGAGNEQFF.

The table lists this clone with a few counts. The chain couples TRBV27 to TRBJ2-5, with 14 bases matching TRBD2. Germline CDR1 and CDR2: MNHEY and SMNVEV (reference sequence). The CDR3 contains 17 residues. J lost 5 bases, V lost 6 bases, and 11 bases had no gene match. CDR3 protein: CASRTSGRAAWSETQYF. The CDR3 nucleotides read TGTGCCAGCAGGACTAGCGGGAGGGCGGCTTGGTCGGAGACCCAGTACTTC.

The chain joins TRBV4-2 to TRBJ2-1; 11 positions agree with TRBD1. Trimming took 4 bases from V and 6 from J; bases not matched to a gene: 5. Germline lookup yields CDR1 LGHNA and CDR2 YNFKEQ. The CDR3 spans 15 residues. The CDR3 is CASSPGQGARNEQFF. For the CDR3, the DNA is TGTGCCAGCAGCCCAGGACAGGGGGCTCGCAATGAGCAGTTCTTC.

CDR3 sequence (DNA): TGTGCCAGCAAGACAGACATGAACACTGAAGCTTTCTTT. Protein: CASKTDMNTEAFF. J is TRBJ1-1 and V is TRBV25-1; perhaps TRBD1 as D (5 bases). The V end lost 7 bases, the J end lost 0 bases, and 9 bases lay between the germline ends. The germline V gene encodes CDR1 MGHDK and CDR2 SYGVNS. The CDR3 loop spans 13 amino acids.

The CDR3 protein is CASSPDGGLHYGYTF. CDR3 DNA: TGTGCCAGCAGCCCGGACGGAGGACTACACTATGGCTACACCTTC. The chain uses TRBV28 and TRBJ1-2, with D hard to call. The CDR3 is 15 amino acids. CDR1 is MDHEN and CDR2 is SYDVKM in the germline V gene. V lost 6 bases to trimming and J lost 3 bases, with 17 bases between them.

The V call is TRBV5-1, the J call TRBJ2-3; 13 positions match TRBD2. The CDR3 length is 19 residues. V gave up 2 bases and J gave up 0 bases; unmatched junction bases: 9. The germline CDR1 and CDR2 sequences are SGHRS and YFSETQ. The CDR3 spells CASSLTSGGGPASTDTQYF. In DNA, the CDR3 is TGCGCCAGCAGCTTAACTAGCGGGGGGGGTCCCGCTAGCACAGATACGCAGTATTTT.

V usage is TRBV5-1 and J usage is TRBJ1-5, with D maybe TRBD1 (6 bases). The CDR3 covers 15 residues. Deletions cut 6 bases from V and 0 bases from J, with 13 bases between. Germline CDR1 SGHRS, CDR2 YFSETQ. The CDR3 nucleotides read TGCGCCAGCACCTTATCAGGGGATAGCAATCAGCCCCAGCATTTT. Translating gives CASTLSGDSNQPQHF.